This T cell receptor beta chain was captured in a study of T-cell memory formation after mild COVID-19. Broader study findings: Clones shrinking between day 15 and 85 showed a balanced CD4/CD8 split, and those that grew later tilted toward CD4+.

This CDR3 contains 12 residues. V lost 5 bases and J 9 bases, leaving 11 bases between the germline ends. Per the germline V gene, CDR1 is SEHNR and CDR2 is FQNEAQ (reference sequence). Using constant-segment primers, 5'RACE produced TCR alpha and TCR beta cDNA libraries carrying sample barcodes and UMIs. TCRdb independently ran MiXCR on the 5' RACE reads; one entry per CDR3 protein. The sample lists around 200,000 distinct CDR3 sequences, around 21% occurring once. A note on this clonotype: Its antigen remains unidentified.

The receptor comes from an adult woman who had mild COVID-19 (a few samples of this study predate the infection). Cell type and time point are not known. The chain joins TRBV7-9 to TRBJ2-1, with unresolved D. Input material: PBMCs or a T cell subset sorted from them (not recorded which). In DNA form, the CDR3 reads TGTGCCAGCAGCCCCTCCGTTACTGAGCAGTTCTTC. The encoded protein is CASSPSVTEQFF.